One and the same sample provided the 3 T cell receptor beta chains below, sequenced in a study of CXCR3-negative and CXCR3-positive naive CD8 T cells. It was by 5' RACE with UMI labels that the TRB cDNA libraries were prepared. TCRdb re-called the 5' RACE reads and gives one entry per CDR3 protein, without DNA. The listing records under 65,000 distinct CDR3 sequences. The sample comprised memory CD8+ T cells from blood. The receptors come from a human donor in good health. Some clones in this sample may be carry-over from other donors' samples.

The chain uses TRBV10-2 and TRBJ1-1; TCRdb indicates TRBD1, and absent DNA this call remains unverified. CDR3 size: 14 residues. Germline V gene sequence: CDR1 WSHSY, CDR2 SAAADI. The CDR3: CASSETGGDTEAFF.

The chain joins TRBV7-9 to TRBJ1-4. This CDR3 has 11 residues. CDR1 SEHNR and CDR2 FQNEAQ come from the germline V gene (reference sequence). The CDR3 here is CASSLNEKLFF.

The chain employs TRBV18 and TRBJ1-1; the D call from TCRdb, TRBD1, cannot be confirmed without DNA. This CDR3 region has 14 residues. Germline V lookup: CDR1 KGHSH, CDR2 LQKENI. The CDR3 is CASSSPGGIAEAFF.